The source of this T cell receptor beta chain is a study of blood T cell repertoires in COVID-19. CDR3 size: 14 residues. V was trimmed by 0 bases and J by 4 bases, leaving 10 bases between them. Germline V gene sequence: CDR1 SGDLS, CDR2 YYNGEE. TCRdb keeps only in-frame clones here, not all; method: immunoSEQ multiplex PCR. This repertoire shows about 38,000 clones, 70% to 90% found once; its top ten account for under 5%. The chain couples TRBV9 to TRBJ1-2, with D tentatively TRBD1 (6 bases). The receptor's source is a man over 45 with active COVID-19. The source material was peripheral blood. CDR3 sequence reads: CASSVGQGPYGYTF. As DNA, the CDR3 is TGTGCCAGCAGCGTAGGGCAGGGGCCCTATGGCTACACCTTC.